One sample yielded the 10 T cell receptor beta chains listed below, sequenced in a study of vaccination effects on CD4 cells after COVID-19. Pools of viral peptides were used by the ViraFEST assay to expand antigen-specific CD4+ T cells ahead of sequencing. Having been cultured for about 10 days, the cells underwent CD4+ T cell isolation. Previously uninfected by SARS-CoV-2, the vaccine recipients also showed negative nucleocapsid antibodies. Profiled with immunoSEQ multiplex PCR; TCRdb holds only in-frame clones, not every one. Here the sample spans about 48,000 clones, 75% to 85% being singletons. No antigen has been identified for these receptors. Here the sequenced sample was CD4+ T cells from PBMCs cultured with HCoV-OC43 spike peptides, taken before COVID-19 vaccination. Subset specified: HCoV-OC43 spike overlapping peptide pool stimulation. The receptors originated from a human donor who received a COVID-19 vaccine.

CDR3 protein: CASRDRPDRDTIYF. CDR3 sequence (DNA): TGTGCCAGCAGGGACAGGCCGGACAGGGACACCATATATTTT. This chain connects TRBV6-4 to TRBJ1-3; TRBD1 aligns across 8 bases. CDR1 MRHNA and CDR2 SNTAGT come from the germline V gene. The CDR3 length is 14 residues. J lost 8 bases, V lost 6 bases, and 9 bases had no gene match.

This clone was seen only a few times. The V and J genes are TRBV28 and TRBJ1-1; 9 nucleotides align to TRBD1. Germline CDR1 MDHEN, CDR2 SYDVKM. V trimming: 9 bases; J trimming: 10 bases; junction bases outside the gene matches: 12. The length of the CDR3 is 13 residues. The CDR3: CASGTGLSMGAFF. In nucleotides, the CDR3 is TGTGCCAGTGGGACAGGGTTGTCTATGGGAGCTTTCTTT.

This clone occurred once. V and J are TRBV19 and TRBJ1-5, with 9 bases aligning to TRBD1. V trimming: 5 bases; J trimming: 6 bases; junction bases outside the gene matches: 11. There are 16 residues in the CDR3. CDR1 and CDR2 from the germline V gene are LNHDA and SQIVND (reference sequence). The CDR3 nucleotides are TGTGCCAGTAGTGGGGGACGGGACAGGGTTTTTCAGCCCCAGCATTTT. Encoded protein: CASSGGRDRVFQPQHF.

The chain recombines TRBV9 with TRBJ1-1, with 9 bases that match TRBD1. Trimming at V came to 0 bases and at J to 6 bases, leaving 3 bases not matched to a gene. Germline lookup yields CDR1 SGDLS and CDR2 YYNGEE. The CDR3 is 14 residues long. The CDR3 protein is CASSVAGTGPEAFF. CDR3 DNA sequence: TGTGCCAGCAGCGTAGCAGGGACAGGGCCTGAAGCTTTCTTT.

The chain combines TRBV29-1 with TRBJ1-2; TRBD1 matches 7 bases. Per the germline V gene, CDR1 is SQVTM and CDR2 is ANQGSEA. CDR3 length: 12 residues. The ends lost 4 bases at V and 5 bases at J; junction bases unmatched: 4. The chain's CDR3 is CSVVQGKYGYTF. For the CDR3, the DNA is TGCAGCGTTGTACAGGGGAAGTATGGCTACACCTTC.

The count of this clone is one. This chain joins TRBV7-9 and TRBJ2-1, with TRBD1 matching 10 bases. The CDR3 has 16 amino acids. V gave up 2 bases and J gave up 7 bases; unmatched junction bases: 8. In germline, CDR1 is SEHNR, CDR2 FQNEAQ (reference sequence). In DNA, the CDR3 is TGTGCCAGCAGCTTAAGATTGGGGACAGGGGTGAATGAGCAGTTCTTC. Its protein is CASSLRLGTGVNEQFF.

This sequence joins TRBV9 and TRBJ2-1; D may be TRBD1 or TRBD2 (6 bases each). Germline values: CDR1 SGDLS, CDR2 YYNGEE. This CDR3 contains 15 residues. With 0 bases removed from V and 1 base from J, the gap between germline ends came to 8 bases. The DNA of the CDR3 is TGTGCCAGCAGCGTAGGGAGGGGGTCCTACAATGAGCAGTTCTTC. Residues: CASSVGRGSYNEQFF.

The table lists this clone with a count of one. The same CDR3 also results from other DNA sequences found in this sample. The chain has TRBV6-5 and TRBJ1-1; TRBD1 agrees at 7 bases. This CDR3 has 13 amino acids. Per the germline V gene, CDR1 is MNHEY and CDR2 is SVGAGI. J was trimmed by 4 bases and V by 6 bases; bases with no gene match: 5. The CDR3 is CASSRSGGTEAFF. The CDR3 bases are TGTGCCAGCAGCCGCTCAGGGGGCACTGAAGCTTTCTTT.

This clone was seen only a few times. The CDR3 loop reads CASSEGQGRPLWYGYTF. The CDR3 nucleotides read TGTGCCAGCAGTGAAGGACAGGGGCGCCCTCTCTGGTACGGCTACACCTTC. This chain links TRBV6-1 with TRBJ1-2, with 8 bases identical to TRBD1. The CDR3 loop spans 17 amino acids. The V segment lost 1 base and the J segment 8 bases; nucleotides outside the gene matches: 15. Germline-derived CDR1 and CDR2 are MNHNS and SASEGT.

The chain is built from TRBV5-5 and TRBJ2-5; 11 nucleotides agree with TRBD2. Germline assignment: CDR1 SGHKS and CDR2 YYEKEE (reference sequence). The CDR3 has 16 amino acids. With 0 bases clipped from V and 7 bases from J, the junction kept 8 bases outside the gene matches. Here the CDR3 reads CASSLESSGGAGTQYF. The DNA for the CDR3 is TGTGCCAGCAGCTTGGAGAGTAGCGGGGGGGCGGGGACCCAGTACTTC.